The TCR beta chain under discussion was sequenced for a study of CD8+CD57+ T cells in acquired aplastic anemia. Study context: Mean DNA quantity obtained from sorted CD4+ and CD8+ cells was 3 to 4 ug. Findings and caveats of the study: CD8+ Simpson's diversity in patients was not significantly different from that in controls. Overlap between patients and controls comprised roughly 28 CD8+ CDR3 sequences.

Regarding this clonotype: Its target is not known.

The template used for profiling TCR beta VDJ and CDR3 was genomic DNA. MiXCR, applied by TCRdb to the reads, yields one record per CDR3 protein. The sample records approximately 200,000 distinct CDR3 sequences, over 60% being singletons. Trimming cost V 4 bases and J 6 bases, with 21 bases left between them. The CDR3 contains 15 residues. Germline V lookup: CDR1 SQVTM, CDR2 ANQGSEA. V gene TRBV29-1 combines with J gene TRBJ1-1; no clear D gene. Sequencing was carried out using sorted CD4+, CD8+, or CD8+CD57+ T cells (not recorded which) from PBMCs. The sequence was obtained from a human donor with severe aplastic anemia or a healthy control (not recorded which). In nucleotides, the CDR3 is TGCAGCGTTGTTTATCTTGGAGACCCGGTACCTGAAGCTTTCTTT. It is translated as CSVVYLGDPVPEAFF. Using reference TRBV29-1 and TRBJ1-1 for the parts outside the CDR3, the full variable domain is SAVISQKPSRDICQRGTSLTIQCQVDSQVTMMFWYRQQPGQSLTLIATANQGSEATYESGFVIDKFPISRPNLTFSTLTVSNMSPEDSSIYLCSVVYLGDPVPEAFFGQGTRLTVV.